Following are 17 T cell receptor beta chains from one sample sequenced in a study of early stage breast cancer tumors. The table came from immunoSEQ multiplex PCR; TCRdb's copy has only in-frame clones and leaves some out. The sample lists some 58,000 clones; about 80% were seen once. Sequenced material: blood. The receptors derive from a person in their thirties with breast cancer.

The chain recombines TRBV10-3 with TRBJ1-2; no clear D gene. This CDR3 has 15 amino acids. Germline loops: CDR1 ENHRY, CDR2 SYGVKD. The ends were cut back, 0 bases at V and 5 bases at J, with 13 bases in the middle. As DNA, the CDR3 is TGTGCCATCAGTGAGTCGCCTCCTCGAGCTTATGGCTACACCTTC. Translation gives CAISESPPRAYGYTF.

The gene calls are TRBV6-4 and TRBJ2-1, with 8 bases fitting TRBD2. The V gene's germline CDR1 is MRHNA and CDR2 SNTAGT. This CDR3 contains 16 residues. With 3 bases clipped from V and 4 bases from J, the junction kept 8 bases outside the gene matches. CDR3 protein: CASSEEAASGYNEQFF. CDR3 DNA: TGTGCCAGCAGTGAAGAGGCGGCTAGCGGGTACAATGAGCAGTTCTTC.

This clone has a single count. The chain couples TRBV6-5 to TRBJ2-3; a possible D gene is TRBD1 (5 bases). This CDR3 spans 14 amino acids. Trimming cost V 5 bases and J 4 bases, with 13 bases left between them. The germline V gene encodes CDR1 MNHEY and CDR2 SVGAGI. The CDR3 DNA reads as TGTGCCAGCAGTCTTCTTCTAGGGGCAGATACGCAGTATTTT. Translated, it gives CASSLLLGADTQYF.

The chain employs TRBV30 and TRBJ2-3; 9 bases are a match to TRBD2. Germline CDR1 is GTSNPN and CDR2 is SVGIG (reference sequence). V dropped 6 bases and J dropped 4; count of bases not matched to a gene: 8. CDR3 length equals 14 residues. The CDR3 nucleotides are TGTGCCTGCCGGAGTAGCGGGAGTCCAGATACGCAGTATTTT. It specifies CACRSSGSPDTQYF.

CDR3 protein: CASSWTGRHNKEQYF. The DNA for the CDR3 is TGTGCCAGCAGCTGGACGGGACGTCATAATAAGGAGCAGTACTTC. The chain is built from TRBV11-2 and TRBJ2-7; tentatively, D is TRBD1 or TRBD2 (5 bases each). The CDR3 has 15 amino acids. CDR1 and CDR2 from the germline V gene are SGHAT and FQNNGV. V shed 4 bases and J shed 7 bases, with 20 bases lying between them.

Points on this clone: Other DNA variants within this sample encode the same CDR3. The chain uses TRBV15 and TRBJ2-1, with 8 bases matching TRBD2. Germline V CDR1 and CDR2: LNHNV, YYDKDF (reference sequence). CDR3 length: 15 residues. The V segment lost 8 bases and the J segment 10 bases; nucleotides outside the gene matches: 16. The CDR3 region has the DNA TGTGCCACCGTCCCGGGACTAGATCCGTGGGAAGAGCAGTTCTTC. It is translated as CATVPGLDPWEEQFF.

CDR3 in DNA: TGCGCCAGCAGCCCACGGACTAGCGGTCCCTACGAGCAGTACTTC. Its translation is CASSPRTSGPYEQYF. The chain uses TRBV5-1 and TRBJ2-7, with 10 bases that match TRBD2. Germline V gives CDR1 SGHRS, CDR2 YFSETQ. V dropped 4 bases and J dropped 2; count of bases not matched to a gene: 6. The CDR3 totals 15 residues.

The V and J genes are TRBV5-6 and TRBJ2-7, with D perhaps TRBD2 (6 bases). Germline CDR1 reads SGHDT; CDR2 reads YYEEEE. Trimming shortened V by 3 bases and J by 7 bases, and 8 bases separated the two germline ends. This CDR3 contains 11 residues. The CDR3 reads CASSSGEEQYF. The CDR3 DNA is TGTGCCAGCAGCTCGGGGGAGGAGCAGTACTTC.

The chain employs TRBV4-1 and TRBJ2-2, with 9 bases that match TRBD2. V lost 1 base to trimming and J lost 3 bases; unmatched junction nucleotides: 9. This CDR3 comprises 18 residues. The germline gives CDR1 MGHRA, CDR2 YSYEKL. The CDR3 DNA sequence: TGCGCCAGCAGCCAAGGTGGGGCTAGCGGGACTTACACCGGGGAGCTGTTTTTT. This codes for CASSQGGASGTYTGELFF.

This chain joins TRBV2 and TRBJ1-5, with D perhaps TRBD1 (6 bases). The germline gives CDR1 SNHLY, CDR2 FYNNEI. V gave up 4 bases and J gave up 4 bases, with 11 bases separating them. This CDR3 has 14 amino acids. The CDR3 coding sequence is TGTGCCAGCAGTGGGGACATGGATAATCAGCCCCAGCATTTT. Its translation: CASSGDMDNQPQHF.

This clone appeared a single time. V and J are TRBV15 and TRBJ2-7, with D maybe TRBD2 (5 bases). The germline V gene encodes CDR1 LNHNV and CDR2 YYDKDF (reference sequence). The CDR3 consists of 16 residues. Trimming left V 1 base short and J 4 bases short, with 17 bases between. In DNA, the CDR3 is TGTGCCACCAGCAGAGCGGGGAACCCATTGCCTTACGAGCAGTACTTC. Its translation is CATSRAGNPLPYEQYF.

This chain connects TRBV2 to TRBJ1-2; 8 bases agree with TRBD1. CDR1 is SNHLY and CDR2 is FYNNEI in the germline V gene. J gave up 12 bases and V 1 base, and 13 bases lay outside the gene matches. CDR3 length equals 15 residues. CDR3 sequence: CASSEEYPAGGENTF. The CDR3 DNA reads TGTGCCAGCAGTGAAGAATACCCGGCAGGGGGCGAGAACACCTTC.

The genes are TRBV15 and TRBJ1-6; D is undetermined. The CDR3 loop spans 14 amino acids. Trimming took off 0 bases at V and 8 bases at J, with 8 bases between the two ends. Germline CDR1 and CDR2: LNHNV and YYDKDF (reference sequence). The CDR3 DNA is TGTGCCACCAGCAGAGAACAGCTCGATTCACCCCTCCACTTT. This codes for CATSREQLDSPLHF.

This clone was observed a single time. The gene calls are TRBV9 and TRBJ2-5; TRBD1 might be the D (5 bases). Germline values: CDR1 SGDLS, CDR2 YYNGEE. The CDR3 is made up of 12 amino acids. V shed 0 bases and J shed 9 bases, with 9 bases lying between them. The CDR3 nucleotides are TGTGCCAGCAGCGTAGAGGGGTCCCCCCAGTACTTC. It yields the protein CASSVEGSPQYF.

The chain joins TRBV27 to TRBJ1-5, with 9 bases fitting TRBD1. The CDR3 has 14 residues. J lost 7 bases, V lost 4 bases, and 5 bases had no gene match. The V gene's germline CDR1 is MNHEY and CDR2 SMNVEV (reference sequence). CDR3 nucleotides: TGTGCCAGCAGTTGGACAGGGGCGGGCCAGCCCCAGCATTTT. Residues: CASSWTGAGQPQHF.

This chain links TRBV30 with TRBJ1-5; 8 bases line up with TRBD1. The CDR3 loop spans 14 amino acids. V gave up 4 bases and J gave up 5 bases; unmatched junction bases: 7. CDR1 and CDR2 (germline): GTSNPN, SVGIG (reference sequence). The CDR3 protein is CAWTRTGTYQPQHF. In DNA form, the CDR3 reads TGTGCCTGGACCAGGACAGGGACTTATCAGCCCCAGCATTTT.

This clone has only one observation. V is TRBV6-4 and J is TRBJ2-5; 9 bases fit TRBD2. Trimming cost V 3 bases and J 5 bases; bases outside gene matches: 10. The CDR3 consists of 16 residues. Germline assignment: CDR1 MRHNA and CDR2 SNTAGT. Written as DNA, the CDR3 is TGTGCCAGCAGTGAGGGAGTAGCGGGAGTCGACGAGACCCAGTACTTC. Protein sequence: CASSEGVAGVDETQYF.